This T cell receptor (beta chain) was captured by sequencing in a study of OX40 agonist ivuxolimab in advanced cancers. Assay: immunoSEQ multiplex PCR; the TCRdb copy retains only in-frame clones and omits some. The data show over 45,000 clones, around 89% seen once. With autoimmune disease history or systemic immunosuppression, patients were excluded. V gave up 4 bases and J gave up 2 bases, with 15 bases separating them. The CDR3 has 14 residues. Germline-derived CDR1 and CDR2 are SQVTM and ANQGSEA. The sample was CD4+ or CD8+ T cells sorted from blood, taken in a trial of the OX40 agonist ivuxolimab. The TCR originated in an adult with an advanced solid tumor such as melanoma, head and neck, liver or kidney cancer. V gene TRBV29-1 combines with J gene TRBJ2-7, with D tentatively TRBD2 (5 bases). The CDR3 bases are TGCAGCGTTGTTGTCCGGGGATTAACCTACGAGCAGTACTTC. It yields the protein CSVVVRGLTYEQYF.